This T cell receptor (beta chain) was captured in a study of persistence of HIV-infected CD4 T cells. An overlapping HIV-1 Gag peptide pool stimulated these cells at 0.95 to 1 ug/peptide/mL. Sorting of responding CD4+ T cells relied on upregulated CD40 ligand together with CD69. Suppressive ART was started during chronic HIV-1 infection in these adults. CD8-depleted PBMCs were stimulated less than 20 hours with anti-CD28/CD49d costimulation, CD40-blocking antibody and enfuvirtide. In the case of this clone: Its matching antigen is unknown.

Study-wide results and limits: TCRbeta richness was lower in CMV- and Gag-responding cells than in anti-CD3/anti-CD28-responding cells. Antigen-responding cells were enriched for degenerate expanded CDR3beta sequences.

The CDR3 has 16 amino acids. Germline CDR1 SGDLS, CDR2 YYNGEE. The ends were cut back, 3 bases at V and 5 bases at J, with 17 bases in the middle. Sequencing used immunoSEQ version 4 in survey mode. Clones were read by immunoSEQ multiplex PCR, and TCRdb kept only the in-frame ones, dropping some. Found here are tens of thousands of clones, less than 75% of them singletons; the top ten hold approximately 1.4%. This TCR was sampled from an adult man with HIV who was CMV-seropositive. Sequencing used CD4+ T cells sorted from PBMCs after roughly 19-hour stimulation, obtained from a patient who received antiretroviral therapy. J is TRBJ1-4 and V is TRBV9; possibly TRBD1 for D (5 bases). CDR3 DNA sequence: TGTGCCAGCAGCGCCCGTCCGGGGGGGACGAATGAAAAACTGTTTTTT. It specifies CASSARPGGTNEKLFF.